This is a list of T cell receptor beta chains from one sample in a study of T cell responses to AZD1222 COVID-19 vaccine. TCRdb's table, derived via immunoSEQ multiplex PCR, lists solely in-frame clones and lacks some. The table lists around 140,000 clones, 90% to 95% of them singletons. The sequencing used peripheral blood, collected 28 days after the second AZD1222 dose. Every receptor here comes from an adult who received the AZD1222 COVID-19 vaccine. Each CDR3 is given with its conserved first and last residue. Fields, in order: J gene, D gene, V gene, clone size, CDR3 DNA, CDR3 protein. D genes are given only for firm matches. The listing skips clone size in some rows; elsewhere it reads once, few, many or a size class.

TRBJ1-4	TRBD1	TRBV30	NA	TGTGCCTGGGGCAGGGGGATAGAAAAACTGTTTTTT	CAWGRGIEKLFF
TRBJ2-1	TRBD2	TRBV24-1	NA	TGTGCCACCAGCAAAGCGGGGACCTCCTACAATGAGCAGTTCTTC	CATSKAGTSYNEQFF
TRBJ2-7	TRBD2	TRBV14	NA	TGTGCCAGCAGCCAAGGGGGAGGGTTTGGGAGCGAGCAGTACTTC	CASSQGGGFGSEQYF
TRBJ1-3	NA	TRBV10-3	NA	TGTGCCATCAGTGATTACAGCTCTGGAAACACCATATATTTT	CAISDYSSGNTIYF
TRBJ2-1	NA	TRBV19	NA	TGTGCCAGTAGTTTACAGGGTTCCTACAATGAGCAGTTCTTC	CASSLQGSYNEQFF
TRBJ2-3	NA	TRBV29-1	NA	TGCAGCGTTGACATATCAGATACGCAGTATTTT	CSVDISDTQYF
TRBJ1-1	TRBD1	TRBV10-3	NA	TGTGCCATCAGGAAGGGACAGGGGATTGCCACTGAAGCTTTCTTT	CAIRKGQGIATEAFF
TRBJ2-7	NA	TRBV3-1/TRBV3-2	NA	TGTGCCAGCAGCCAACGGACGAACGAGCAGTACTTC	CASSQRTNEQYF
TRBJ2-4	NA	TRBV7-9	NA	TGTGCCAGCAGCTTTGGGTCGCCGGGGAACATTCAGTACTTC	CASSFGSPGNIQYF
TRBJ1-5	NA	TRBV6-5	few	TGTGCCAGCAGTTACTCTGGGTTTAATCAGCCCCAGCATTTT	CASSYSGFNQPQHF
TRBJ1-1	NA	TRBV6-1	NA	TGTGCCAGCAGTGAGCCAGATTCGGGAAACACTGAAGCTTTCTTT	CASSEPDSGNTEAFF
TRBJ2-3	TRBD2	TRBV27	NA	TGTGCCAGCAGTTTTGGACTAGCGGGAGAAGATACGCAGTATTTT	CASSFGLAGEDTQYF
TRBJ2-2	TRBD1	TRBV3-1/TRBV3-2	NA	TGTGCCAGCAGCCAAGGTCTGAGCCAGGGGGACACCGGGGAGCTGTTTTTT	CASSQGLSQGDTGELFF
TRBJ1-4	NA	TRBV6-1	NA	TGTGCCAGCAGTGAAGGTGCCCCCGGGCCCCACGCCAATGAAAAACTGTTTTTT	CASSEGAPGPHANEKLFF
TRBJ2-1	TRBD2	TRBV24-1	NA	TGTGCCACCAGTGTTCAGGGATCCGGGACTAGCGGTCCCGGGGGGCAGTTCTTC	CATSVQGSGTSGPGGQFF
TRBJ1-2	NA	TRBV6-5	NA	TGTGCCAGCAGTTACTCGAGAGCGTACTTTTATGGCTACACCTTC	CASSYSRAYFYGYTF
TRBJ1-2	NA	TRBV3-1/TRBV3-2	NA	TGTGCCAGCAGCCAAGAGGCCCTTCCCGCGGCTGGCTACACCTTC	CASSQEALPAAGYTF
TRBJ2-6	NA	TRBV4-1	NA	TGCGCCAGCAGCCAAGAGGAGAGAAGGCGCTCTGGGGCCAACGTCCTGACTTTC	CASSQEERRRSGANVLTF
TRBJ1-3	TRBD1	TRBV5-3	NA	TGTGCCAGAAGCAGCGGGACAGCGGGCTCTGGAAACACCATATATTTT	CARSSGTAGSGNTIYF
TRBJ2-4	NA	TRBV10-3	NA	TGTGCCATCAGTGAGTCGGAGAACATTCAGTACTTC	CAISESENIQYF
TRBJ2-5	NA	TRBV9	NA	TGTGCCAGCAGCGTGGGGGGCGCGGGGGAGACCCAGTACTTC	CASSVGGAGETQYF
TRBJ2-2	NA	TRBV7-6	NA	TGTGCCAGCAGCTTAGCCAGACAGACAAGTTCCTCCACGGGGGAGCTGTTTTTT	CASSLARQTSSSTGELFF
TRBJ1-5	NA	TRBV7-8	NA	TGTGCCAGCAGCATGAACACTGGCAATCAGCCCCAGCATTTT	CASSMNTGNQPQHF
TRBJ2-1	TRBD2	TRBV19	NA	TGTGCCAGTCGGGGACTAGCCTCTGGCTCCTACAATGAGCAGTTCTTC	CASRGLASGSYNEQFF
TRBJ1-5	TRBD1	TRBV4-2	NA	TGTGCCAGCAGCCAAGAGGAAGGGGGCAGAGAGCCCCAGCATTTT	CASSQEEGGREPQHF
TRBJ1-1	TRBD1	TRBV19	NA	TGTGCCAGTAGTGGCCCCGGGACAGGGTATGGTAACACTGAAGCTTTCTTT	CASSGPGTGYGNTEAFF
TRBJ1-4	NA	TRBV7-8	NA	TGTGCCAGCAGCTTGTACCGAAGGGGACTTTTAAATGAAAAACTGTTTTTT	CASSLYRRGLLNEKLFF
TRBJ2-1	NA	TRBV10-3	NA	TGTGCCATCAGTGAGTCCCCCTCGGTAGAGCAGTTCTTC	CAISESPSVEQFF
TRBJ1-5	TRBD1	TRBV19	NA	TGTGCCAGTAGTATTCGACAGGGTGATCAGCCCCAGCATTTT	CASSIRQGDQPQHF
TRBJ2-7	NA	TRBV19	NA	TGTGCCAGTAGTATCGTGAAAGGGTCCTACGAGCAGTACTTC	CASSIVKGSYEQYF
TRBJ2-5	TRBD2	TRBV7-2	NA	TGTGCCAGCAGCTTGGTAGCGGGAGGAAGGGAGACCCAGTACTTC	CASSLVAGGRETQYF
TRBJ1-2	NA	TRBV5-4	NA	TGTGCCAGCAGCTTGGTCAGGGGCGGGAGCTATGGCTACACCTTC	CASSLVRGGSYGYTF
TRBJ2-5	TRBD2	TRBV7-7	NA	TGTGCTAGCAGCTTAGCCACTAGCGGGAGCGGAGAGACCCAGTACTTC	CASSLATSGSGETQYF
TRBJ2-7	TRBD2	TRBV5-6	NA	TGTGCCAGCGGTCGCGGGAGCTCCTACGAGCAGTACTTC	CASGRGSSYEQYF
TRBJ2-1	TRBD2	TRBV11-3	NA	TGTGCCAGCAGCGGAAAAGGAAGGTGGGGACTAGCGGACTACAATGAGCAGTTCTTC	CASSGKGRWGLADYNEQFF
TRBJ1-4	TRBD1	TRBV6-2/TRBV6-3	NA	TGTGCCAGCAGTTCCCCGCCGGGACAGGGGGCGAAGGAAAAACTGTTTTTT	CASSSPPGQGAKEKLFF
TRBJ2-5	TRBD1	TRBV7-6	once	TGTGCCAGCAGCTTAGGGGGACAGGGGAGGGAGACCCAGTACTTC	CASSLGGQGRETQYF
TRBJ2-2	NA	TRBV4-3	NA	TGCGCCAGCAGCCAAGATCGGGGTGCGGACACCGGGGAGCTGTTTTTT	CASSQDRGADTGELFF
TRBJ2-3	TRBD2	TRBV20-1	NA	TGCAGTGCTAGTGGCGGGGGTTTCACAGATACGCAGTATTTT	CSASGGGFTDTQYF
TRBJ1-4	NA	TRBV18	NA	TGTGCCAGCTCACCCCGGACAGCTGCAACTAATGAAAAACTGTTTTTT	CASSPRTAATNEKLFF
TRBJ1-2	TRBD1	TRBV27	NA	TGTGCCAGCCAACCCCGGGGGACAGGGTTTGGCTACACCTTC	CASQPRGTGFGYTF
TRBJ2-3	TRBD2	TRBV4-2	NA	TGTGCCAGCAGCCAAGAACCTTTGAGGGAGGGGTCTAGCACAGATACGCAGTATTTT	CASSQEPLREGSSTDTQYF
TRBJ1-1	TRBD1	TRBV19	few	TGTGCCAGTAGTTTTGGACAGGGCCCCAACGAAGCTTTCTTT	CASSFGQGPNEAFF
TRBJ1-1	NA	TRBV3-1/TRBV3-2	NA	TGTGCCAGCAGCCAAGTGGGTCAGCCGAACACTGAAGCTTTCTTT	CASSQVGQPNTEAFF
TRBJ2-1	TRBD2	TRBV6-4	few	TGTGCCAGCAGTGAGAGCGGGATTTTCAATGAGCAGTTCTTC	CASSESGIFNEQFF
TRBJ2-2	NA	TRBV7-9	NA	TGTGCCAGCAGCTTAGTCGGACAGACGAACACCGGGGAGCTGTTTTTT	CASSLVGQTNTGELFF
TRBJ1-5	NA	TRBV5-6	NA	TGTGCCAGCAGCTTGGCAGGGGCGGGTCAGCCCCAGCATTTT	CASSLAGAGQPQHF
TRBJ1-1	TRBD1	TRBV18	NA	TGTGCCAGCTCACCGAACAGGGGAGGAGGCACTGAAGCTTTCTTT	CASSPNRGGGTEAFF
TRBJ2-7	TRBD2	TRBV4-1	NA	TGCGCCAGCAGCCCCTTACAGGGACTAGTGAGGGAGCAGTACTTC	CASSPLQGLVREQYF
TRBJ2-7	NA	TRBV7-9	NA	TGTGCCAGCAGCTTAACGGGATCTCCCTACGAGCAGTACTTC	CASSLTGSPYEQYF
TRBJ2-5	TRBD2	TRBV9	NA	TGTGCCAGCAGCGTCATGGGACTAGCTGGGGAGACCCAGTACTTC	CASSVMGLAGETQYF
TRBJ2-3	TRBD1	TRBV6-2/TRBV6-3	NA	TGTGCCAGCAGCCTGACAGGGGGAGGCACAGATACGCAGTATTTT	CASSLTGGGTDTQYF